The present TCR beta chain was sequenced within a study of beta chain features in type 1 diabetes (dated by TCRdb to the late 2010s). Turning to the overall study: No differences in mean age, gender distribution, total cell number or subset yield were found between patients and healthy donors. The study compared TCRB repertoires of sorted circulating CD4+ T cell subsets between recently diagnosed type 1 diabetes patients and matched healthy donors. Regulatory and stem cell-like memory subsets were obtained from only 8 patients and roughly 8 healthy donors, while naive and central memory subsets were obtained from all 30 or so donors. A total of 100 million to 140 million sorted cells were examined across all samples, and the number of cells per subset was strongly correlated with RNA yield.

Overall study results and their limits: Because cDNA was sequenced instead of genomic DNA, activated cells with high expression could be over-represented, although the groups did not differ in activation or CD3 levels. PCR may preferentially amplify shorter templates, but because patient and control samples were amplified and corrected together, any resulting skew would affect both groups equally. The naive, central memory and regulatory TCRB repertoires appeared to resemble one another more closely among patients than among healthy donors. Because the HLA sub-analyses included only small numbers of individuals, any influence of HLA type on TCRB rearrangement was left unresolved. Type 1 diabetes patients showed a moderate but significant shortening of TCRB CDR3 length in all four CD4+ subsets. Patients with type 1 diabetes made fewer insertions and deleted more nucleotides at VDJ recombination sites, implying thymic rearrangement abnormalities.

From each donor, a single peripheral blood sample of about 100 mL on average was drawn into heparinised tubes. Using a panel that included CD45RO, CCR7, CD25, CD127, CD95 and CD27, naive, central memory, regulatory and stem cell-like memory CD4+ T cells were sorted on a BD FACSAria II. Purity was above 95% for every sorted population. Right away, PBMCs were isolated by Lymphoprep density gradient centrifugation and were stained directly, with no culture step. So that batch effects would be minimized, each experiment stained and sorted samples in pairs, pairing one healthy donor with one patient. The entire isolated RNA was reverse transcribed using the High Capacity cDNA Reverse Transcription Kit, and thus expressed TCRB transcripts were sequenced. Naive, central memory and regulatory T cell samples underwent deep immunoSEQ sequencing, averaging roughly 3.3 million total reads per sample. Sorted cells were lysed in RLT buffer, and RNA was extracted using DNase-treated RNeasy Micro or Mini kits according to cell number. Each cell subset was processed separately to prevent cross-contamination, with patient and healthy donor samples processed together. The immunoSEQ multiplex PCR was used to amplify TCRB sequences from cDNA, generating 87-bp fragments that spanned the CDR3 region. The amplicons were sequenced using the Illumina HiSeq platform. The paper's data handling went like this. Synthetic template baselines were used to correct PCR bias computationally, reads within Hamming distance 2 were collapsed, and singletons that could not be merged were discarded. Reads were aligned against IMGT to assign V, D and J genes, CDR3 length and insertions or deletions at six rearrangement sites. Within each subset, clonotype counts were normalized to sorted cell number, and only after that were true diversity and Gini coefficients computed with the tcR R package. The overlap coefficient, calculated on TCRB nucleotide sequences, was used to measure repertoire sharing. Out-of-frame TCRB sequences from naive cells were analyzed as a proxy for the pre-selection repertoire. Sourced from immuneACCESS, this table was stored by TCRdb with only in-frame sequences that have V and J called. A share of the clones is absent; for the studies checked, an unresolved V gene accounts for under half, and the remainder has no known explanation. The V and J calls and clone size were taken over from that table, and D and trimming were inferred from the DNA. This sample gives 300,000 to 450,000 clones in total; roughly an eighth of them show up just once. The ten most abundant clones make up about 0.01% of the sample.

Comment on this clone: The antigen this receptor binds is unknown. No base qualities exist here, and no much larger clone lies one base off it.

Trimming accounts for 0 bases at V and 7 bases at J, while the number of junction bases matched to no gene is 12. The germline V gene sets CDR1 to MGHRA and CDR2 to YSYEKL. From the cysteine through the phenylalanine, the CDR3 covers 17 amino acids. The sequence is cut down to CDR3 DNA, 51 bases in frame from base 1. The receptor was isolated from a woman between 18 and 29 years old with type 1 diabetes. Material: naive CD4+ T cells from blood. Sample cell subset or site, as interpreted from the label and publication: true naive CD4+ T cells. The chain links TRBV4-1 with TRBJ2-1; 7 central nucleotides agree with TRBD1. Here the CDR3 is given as CASSQDLGTERGNEQFF. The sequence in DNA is TGCGCCAGCAGCCAAGATCTAGGGACAGAAAGGGGGAATGAGCAGTTCTTC.